This is a list of T cell receptor beta chains from one sample in a study of human T cells and chemical hapten exposure. TCRdb fed the RACE reads into MiXCR, producing one record per CDR3 protein. The table shows around 200,000 distinct CDR3 sequences, with under 30% occurring only once. Sequenced material: whole blood, taken in connection with sensitization to the hapten diphenylcyclopropenone (DPC). The receptors derive from a woman aged 40 to 49 with alopecia areata. Some clones in this sample may be carry-over from other donors' samples. Both conserved end residues are part of each CDR3. D genes are given only for firm matches. Expanded clones are given a class, and other clones once, few, many or no size at all.

NA NA TRBJ1-5 TRBV6-2/TRBV6-3 CASSYPSAANQPQHF TGTGCCAGCAGTTACCCCTCTGCGGCCAATCAGCCCCAGCATTTT
few NA TRBJ2-2 TRBV7-6 CASSNVRGGGELFF TGTGCCAGCAGCAACGTCCGGGGCGGCGGGGAGCTGTTTTTT
NA NA TRBJ2-2 TRBV3-1 CASSQDIAGERELFF TGTGCCAGCAGCCAAGATATCGCAGGGGAGAGGGAGCTGTTTTTT
NA TRBD1 TRBJ1-2 TRBV27 CASSQQGAGGYTF TGTGCCAGCAGTCAACAGGGGGCGGGGGGCTACACCTTC
NA NA TRBJ1-5 TRBV12-3/TRBV12-4 CASTSVWDQPQHF TGTGCCAGCACCTCTGTCTGGGACCAGCCCCAGCATTTT
NA NA TRBJ2-3 TRBV6-2/TRBV6-3 CASILAPGGRQYF TGTGCCAGCATCCTAGCCCCTGGAGGGAGGCAGTATTTT
NA NA TRBJ2-3 TRBV15 CATSSEGPDTQYF TGTGCCACCAGCAGTGAGGGGCCAGATACGCAGTATTTT
few NA TRBJ2-1 TRBV5-1 CASSSGLGQEQFF TGCGCCAGCAGCTCGGGCCTAGGACAGGAGCAGTTCTTC
few NA TRBJ2-1 TRBV28 CASSLASGNEQFF TGTGCCAGCAGTTTAGCGTCAGGCAATGAGCAGTTCTTC
few TRBD1 TRBJ1-5 TRBV28 CASSLGTGNQPQHF TGTGCCAGCAGTTTGGGGACAGGGAATCAGCCCCAGCATTTT
NA NA TRBJ2-1 TRBV7-9 CASSQGTDYNEQFF TGTGCCAGCAGCCAAGGGACTGACTACAATGAGCAGTTCTTC
once TRBD2 TRBJ2-1 TRBV25-1 CASSEWTSGSSYNEQFF TGTGCCAGCAGTGAATGGACTAGCGGGAGTTCCTACAATGAGCAGTTCTTC
many NA TRBJ1-2 TRBV7-9 CASSLAGGYGYTF TGTGCCAGCAGTTTAGCGGGGGGCTATGGCTACACCTTC
NA TRBD1 TRBJ2-7 TRBV20-1 CSARRDRGYEQYF TGCAGTGCTAGACGGGACAGGGGTTACGAGCAGTACTTC
NA NA TRBJ1-3 TRBV4-2 CASSQDQRGGYGNTIYF TGTGCCAGCAGCCAAGATCAGCGGGGGGGGTATGGAAACACCATATATTTT
NA NA TRBJ2-5 TRBV10-3 CATDSPGETQYF TGTGCCACGGACAGTCCAGGGGAGACCCAGTACTTC
NA TRBD2 TRBJ2-7 TRBV29-1 CSAATPTGGYEQYF TGCAGCGCTGCGACACCGACGGGGGGTTACGAGCAGTACTTC
few TRBD1 TRBJ2-7 TRBV29-1 CSVEMETGQGWRYF TGCAGCGTTGAAATGGAAACGGGACAGGGTTGGCGGTACTTC
few TRBD1 TRBJ2-2 TRBV28 CASRDRGFTGELFF TGTGCCAGCAGGGACAGGGGATTCACCGGGGAGCTGTTTTTT